The rows below give T cell receptor beta chains drawn from one sample of a study of human T cells and chemical hapten exposure. Via MiXCR, TCRdb re-called the RACE reads, giving one row per CDR3 protein. The sample records 110,000 or so distinct CDR3 sequences, approximately 8.8% being singletons. The material was whole blood, obtained in connection with sensitization to the hapten diphenylcyclopropenone (DPC). The origin of the receptors is a woman aged 40-49 years with alopecia areata. Some clones in this sample may be carry-over from other donors' samples. The CDR3 runs from the conserved cysteine through the conserved F or W. The D gene is left open where the match is weak. The size entry is marked missing in some rows and otherwise reads once, few, many or a size class.

TRBV28,many,TRBJ1-5,.,TGTGCCAGCAGCCCTCTTCGGGGGAGCAATCAGCCCCAGCATTTT,CASSPLRGSNQPQHF
TRBV12-3/TRBV12-4,.,TRBJ2-7,.,TGTGCCAGCAGTTTGGGGTCCTACGAGCAGAACTTC,CASSLGSYEQNF
TRBV5-8,.,TRBJ1-1,.,TGTGCCAGCAGCTTGAGAACCCGGACGCGGAACACTGAAGCTTTCTTT,CASSLRTRTRNTEAFF
TRBV20-1,few,TRBJ2-7,.,TGCAGTGCTAGGGGGGTGGACTACGAGCAGTACTTC,CSARGVDYEQYF
TRBV7-2,few,TRBJ1-3,.,TGTGCCAGCAGCTTAGCGGCGGGGGCGTCCTCTGGAAACACCATATATTTT,CASSLAAGASSGNTIYF
TRBV29-1,.,TRBJ2-3,.,TGCAGCGTCGACCCGGTGCTTGGTGACACAGATACGCAGTATTTT,CSVDPVLGDTDTQYF
TRBV6-2/TRBV6-3,.,TRBJ2-7,TRBD1,TGTGCCAGCAGTCCAGACAGGGTTCCGTACGAGCAGTACTTC,CASSPDRVPYEQYF
TRBV27,many,TRBJ2-7,.,TGTGCCAGCAGTTCGGGCCTGTCTTACGAGCAGTACTTC,CASSSGLSYEQYF
TRBV20-1,many,TRBJ1-1,.,TGCAGTGCTAGGGCCGATCTGCGCAGGGGAAACACTGAAGCTTTCTTT,CSARADLRRGNTEAFF
TRBV7-9,few,TRBJ2-7,.,TGTGCCAGCAGCTCCGATAACTACGAGCAGTACTTC,CASSSDNYEQYF
TRBV10-3,many,TRBJ2-6,.,TGTGCCATTCCGACCCGGGCGGTGAGCTCTGGGGCCAACGTCCTGACTTTC,CAIPTRAVSSGANVLTF